This entry concerns a single TCR beta chain. This clone was seen more than once but under ten times. The antigen it binds to is not known. No base quality values were provided; no much bigger clone lies one nucleotide off. Using the deep immunoSEQ assay, multiplex PCR amplified TCR CDR3 regions from genomic DNA. Extracted genomic DNA from each cell subset was distributed evenly across all wells of several immunoSEQ 96-well plates, and each plate was treated as a replicate. For unsorted PBMC, each replicate PCR was loaded with roughly 330 ng genomic DNA, equivalent to 30,000 or so T cell genomes. Ten immunoSEQ deep assay plates were used to sequence unsorted PBMC genomic DNA. Purified libraries were measured with a Qubit 3.0 fluorometer, size-checked on a Bioanalyzer 2100, and measured again with the KAPA Library Quantification kit. A separate single-read 150-cycle Illumina NextSeq 550 flow cell was used to sequence each immunoSEQ 96-well plate. From the authors' description of their analysis: The immunoSEQ output contained only junctional sequences without quality scores, so filtering could not match that applied to full-length reads. Sequences were annotated with PyIR, a Python wrapper for IgBLAST v1.9, using IMGT germline references to assign V/J genes and CDR3. Reads with weak V/J assignments (E-value above 1e-6), missing CDR3, stop codons, out-of-frame junctions, or ambiguous translated residues were removed. V3J clonotypes were defined by identical inferred V gene, J gene, and CDR3 amino acid sequence. Percentage overlap between repertoires was computed as shared unique clonotypes divided by the size of the smaller repertoire. RTK rarefaction, the Chao1 estimator, and Recon v2.1 estimates of unobserved clonotypes were used to assess repertoire richness. Here the immuneACCESS table is served through TCRdb, limited to in-frame sequences with V and J called. Missing clones are a known gap in these copies; in checked studies unresolved V genes cover under half, and the rest lacks a known reason. The DNA gave D and trimming, while V, J and clone size come from that table. This sample is represented by under 600,000 clones; about 80% of them were singletons. Clones ranked in the top ten supply around 11% of the sample.

The sample is drawn from a study of shared clonotypes between healthy human individuals (dated by TCRdb to the early 2020s). About the study as a whole: Two women and three men aged 18 to 49 years were included in the cohort. To estimate repertoire size and how much clonotypes are shared between individuals, the study performed deep sequencing of blood TCR repertoires from five healthy adults. To increase sequencing depth and limit assay-specific biases, TCR repertoire library preparation and sequencing were carried out by different laboratories using diverse techniques. Per donor, leukapheresis produced somewhere between about 0.9 and 10 billion PBMCs. Broader findings and caveats from the paper: Only blood was sampled, and tissue TCR repertoires likely differ from those in blood. Based on pairwise subsampling, the degree of clonotype sharing among donors was expected to be affected by sequencing depth. Because the study included a small number of donors, the genetic and exposure-history diversity represented was limited.

Donors were healthy HIV-negative adults with no recently reported acute infections or vaccinations. Every donor was a Caucasian adult residing in Nashville, Tennessee, USA. For unsorted samples, about 90 million PBMCs were counted, and genomic DNA was extracted using the QIAamp DNA Blood Mini kit. Blood was collected by leukapheresis, and PBMCs were isolated by Ficoll-Histopaque density gradient centrifugation and then cryopreserved in liquid nitrogen vapor phase. Relative to germline, V is 2 bases shorter and J is 1 base shorter, with 9 bases between their ends. CDR1 and CDR2 were assigned from the germline V gene as SGDLS and YYNGEE. The CDR3 runs 14 amino acids, cysteine and phenylalanine included. The only DNA kept is the CDR3, 42 bases in frame from the first base.

The V and J genes are TRBV9 and TRBJ1-1; the D segment could be TRBD1, given 6 matching bases. This TCR was sampled from a woman in her 40s in good health. Some clones in this sample may be carry-over from other donors' samples. Sequencing was carried out using PBMCs. The nucleotide sequence reads as follows: TGTGCCAGCAGCGTTGGGGGCCCGAACACTGAAGCTTTCTTT. Its translation is CASSVGGPNTEAFF.